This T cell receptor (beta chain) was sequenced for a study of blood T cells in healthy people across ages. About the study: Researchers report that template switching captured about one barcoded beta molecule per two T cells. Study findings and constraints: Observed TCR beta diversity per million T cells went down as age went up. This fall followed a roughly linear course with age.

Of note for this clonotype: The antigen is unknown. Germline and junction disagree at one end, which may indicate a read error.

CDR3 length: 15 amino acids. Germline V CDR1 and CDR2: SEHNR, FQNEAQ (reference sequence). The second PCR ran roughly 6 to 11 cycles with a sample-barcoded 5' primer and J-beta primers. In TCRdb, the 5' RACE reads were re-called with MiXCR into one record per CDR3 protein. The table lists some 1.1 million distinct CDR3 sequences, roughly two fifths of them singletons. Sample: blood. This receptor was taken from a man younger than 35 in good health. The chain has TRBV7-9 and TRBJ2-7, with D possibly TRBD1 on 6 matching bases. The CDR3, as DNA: TGTACCAGCAGCACCGGGACACCGGAATCCTACGAGCAGTACTTC. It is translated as CTSSTGTPESYEQYF.